This T cell receptor beta chain derives from a study of shared clonotypes between healthy human individuals (dated by TCRdb to between 2020 and 2021). Regarding the complete study: A few men and a couple of women, aged 18 to 49 years, made up the cohort. For each donor, CD4 naive and CD4 memory were each run on three plates, CD8 naive on two plates, and CD8 memory on one plate. To estimate repertoire size and how much clonotypes are shared between individuals, the study performed deep sequencing of blood TCR repertoires from about five healthy adults. To increase sequencing depth and limit assay-specific biases, TCR repertoire library preparation and sequencing were carried out by different laboratories using diverse techniques. Each donor's leukapheresis produced roughly between about 0.9 and 9.5 billion PBMCs. Overall study results and their limits: Based on pairwise subsampling, the degree of clonotype sharing among donors was expected to be affected by sequencing depth. Compared with non-shared clonotypes, the clonotypes found in all four sorted-subset donors had higher generation probabilities. Only blood was sampled, and tissue TCR repertoires likely differ from those in blood. Naive subsets generally had larger estimated clonotype richness than memory subsets did. Because the study included a small number of donors, the genetic and exposure-history diversity represented was limited. Rarefaction of sorted-subset datasets indicated incomplete sequencing despite the large sequencing depth. Across a few donors, approximately 4.6% of naive CD4, approximately 3.6% of naive CD8, roughly 2.2% of memory CD4, and under 0.45% of memory CD8 clonotypes were shared.

The CDR3 sequence holds 14 residues, the cysteine and phenylalanine included. Only the CDR3 DNA is retained, 42 bases long and in frame from the first base. V is pared back by 5 bases and J by 4 bases, with 15 bases lying between the germline termini. Sequences PRHDT (CDR1) and FYEKMQ (CDR2) are obtained from the germline V gene (reference sequence). Of note for this clone: No antigen is known for it. The record has no base qualities; no much larger clone is one base away.

Using the deep immunoSEQ assay, TCR CDR3 regions were amplified from genomic DNA by multiplex PCR. For each cell subset, the extracted genomic DNA was distributed evenly across all wells of several immunoSEQ 96-well plates, and each plate served as one replicate. For sorted subsets, each replicate PCR was loaded with 200 ng genomic DNA, equivalent to 30,000 or so T cell genomes. Purified libraries were measured with a Qubit 3.0 fluorometer, size-checked on a Bioanalyzer 2100, and measured again with the KAPA Library Quantification kit. A separate single-read 150-cycle Illumina NextSeq 550 flow cell was used to sequence each immunoSEQ 96-well plate. The original pipeline was this. The immunoSEQ output contained only junctional sequences without quality scores, so filtering could not match that applied to full-length reads. Sequences were annotated with PyIR, a Python wrapper for IgBLAST v1.9, and V/J genes and CDR3 were assigned using IMGT germline references. Any read was removed if the V/J assignment was weak (E-value above 1e-6), the CDR3 was missing, or the read contained stop codons, out-of-frame junctions, or ambiguous translated residues. V3J clonotypes were defined as sequences sharing an identical inferred V gene, J gene, and CDR3 amino acid sequence. To compute the percentage overlap between repertoires, the number of shared unique clonotypes was divided by the size of the smaller repertoire. Richness of each repertoire was evaluated using RTK rarefaction, the Chao1 estimator, and Recon v2.1 estimates of unobserved clonotypes. For all TCRbeta clonotypes obtained by the gDNA method from a few donors, generation probabilities were computed with OLGA. This is the immuneACCESS table as TCRdb keeps it, with only in-frame sequences that have V and J called. A part of the clones is gone; compared with another copy, unresolved V genes explain less than half, and the rest is unexplained. V and J calls and clone size are copied from that table; D and trimming were computed from the DNA. Present in this sample are hundreds of thousands of clones, around 95% of which were seen just once. The ten largest clones take up 0.11% of the sample.

CD8 naive samples consisted of CD45RO-negative cells that were positively selected for CCR7, yielding a CD45RA+CCR7+ population without TemRA cells. Healthy HIV-negative adults with no recently reported acute infections or vaccinations were included as donors. All donors were Caucasian adults living in Nashville, Tennessee, USA. Blood was obtained by leukapheresis, after which PBMCs were separated by Ficoll-Histopaque density gradient centrifugation and cryopreserved in liquid nitrogen vapor phase. Analytical flow cytometry was used to check the purity and quantity of every magnetically sorted T cell population. Genomic DNA was isolated from each sorted fraction and quantified by UV absorbance on a Nanodrop 2000c.

The chain employs TRBV13 and TRBJ2-7; the D gene is perhaps TRBD1 or TRBD2, each of them matching over 6 bases. What was sequenced was naive CD8+ T cells sorted from blood. What the cell subset or site label conveys for this sample: CD45RA+CCR7+. This TCR derives from a woman in her 30s in good health. The bases read TGTGCCAGCAGCCCCGACGGGGGCGTATACGAGCAGTACTTC. Its protein reads: CASSPDGGVYEQYF.